The sample holds a few counts of the clone carrying this TCR beta chain. The data stem from a study of T-cell memory formation after mild COVID-19. Via MiXCR, TCRdb re-called the 5' RACE reads, giving one row per CDR3 protein. There are 470,000 or so distinct CDR3 sequences in the sample; nearly 25% occur only once, and about 12% lies in the top ten. Trimming shortened V by 6 bases and J by 0 bases, and 10 bases separated the two germline ends. This CDR3 is 14 amino acids long. The germline gives CDR1 MNHNS, CDR2 SASEGT. The V call is TRBV6-1, the J call TRBJ2-3, with D perhaps matching TRBD1 (6 bases). The sample consisted of PBMCs or a T cell subset sorted from them (not recorded which). The source is an adult woman who had mild COVID-19 (a few samples of this study predate the infection). Cell type and time point are not known. As DNA, the CDR3 is TGTGCCAGCAGGGACAGAGCTAGCACAGATACGCAGTATTTT. Its protein product is CASRDRASTDTQYF.